This TCR beta chain was documented in a study of shared clonotypes between healthy human individuals. Authors' data handling: Filtering differed because ImmunoSEQ produced junction-only sequences that carried no quality scores. TCRdb's copy holds only in-frame clones and misses some; the assay was immunoSEQ multiplex PCR. For V, J and clone size, that table is used; D and trimming come from the DNA. Seen here are about 710,000 clones, more than 70% observed once, and the top ten hold 1.5% to 2%. Study-wide points: Some clonotypes were shared by all four sorted-subset donors, while others were not shared. The non-shared ones had lower generation probabilities than the shared ones. Of the naive CD4 clonotypes, approximately 5% were shared across several donors.

In this sample, this clone turned up a few times. Its specificity is not known. In the same sample, other DNA sequences code for this CDR3. This CDR3 region has 15 residues. Looked up from germline, CDR1 is SGHTA and CDR2 is FQGNSA. Trimming cost V 1 base and J 0 bases, with 7 bases left between them. The V gene is TRBV7-2, the J gene TRBJ1-5; D is unclear. Sequencing was done on a sample of memory CD4+ T cells sorted from blood. Stated subset: CD45RA-negative fraction. The sequence derives from a woman between 25 and 40 years old in good health. Here the CDR3 reads CASSLDVLSNQPQHF. The CDR3 DNA follows: TGTGCCAGCAGCTTAGACGTTCTTAGCAATCAGCCCCAGCATTTT.